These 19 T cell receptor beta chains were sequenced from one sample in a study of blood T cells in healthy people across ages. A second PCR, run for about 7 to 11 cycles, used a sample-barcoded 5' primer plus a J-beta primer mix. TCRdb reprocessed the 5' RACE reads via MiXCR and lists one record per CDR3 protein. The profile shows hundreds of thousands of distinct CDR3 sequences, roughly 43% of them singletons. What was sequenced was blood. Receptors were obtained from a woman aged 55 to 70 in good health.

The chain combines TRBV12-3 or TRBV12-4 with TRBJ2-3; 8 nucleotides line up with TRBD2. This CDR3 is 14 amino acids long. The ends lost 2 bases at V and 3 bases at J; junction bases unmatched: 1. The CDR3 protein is CASSLCGGTDTQYF. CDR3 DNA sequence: TGTGCCAGCAGTTTATGCGGGGGGACAGATACGCAGTATTTT.

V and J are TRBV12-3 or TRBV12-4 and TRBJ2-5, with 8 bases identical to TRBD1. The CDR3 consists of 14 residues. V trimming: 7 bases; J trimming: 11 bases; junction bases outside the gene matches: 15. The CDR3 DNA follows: TGTGCCAGCACCAGGACAGGGACGGCCAATGAGCAGTACTTC. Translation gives CASTRTGTANEQYF.

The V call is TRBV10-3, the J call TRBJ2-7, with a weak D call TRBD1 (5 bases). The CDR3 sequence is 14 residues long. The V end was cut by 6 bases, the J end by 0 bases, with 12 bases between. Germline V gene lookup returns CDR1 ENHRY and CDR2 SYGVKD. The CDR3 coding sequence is TGTGCCATCAGCCAGGGATCCAGCTCCTACGAGCAGTACTTC. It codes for CAISQGSSSYEQYF.

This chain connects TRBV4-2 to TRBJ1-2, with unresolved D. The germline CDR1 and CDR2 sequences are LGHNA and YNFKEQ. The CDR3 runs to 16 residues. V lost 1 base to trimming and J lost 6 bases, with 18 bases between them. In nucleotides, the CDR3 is TGTGCCAGCAGCCAAGGGGAAAGGTTCCAAGGCGATGGCTACACCTTC. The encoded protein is CASSQGERFQGDGYTF.

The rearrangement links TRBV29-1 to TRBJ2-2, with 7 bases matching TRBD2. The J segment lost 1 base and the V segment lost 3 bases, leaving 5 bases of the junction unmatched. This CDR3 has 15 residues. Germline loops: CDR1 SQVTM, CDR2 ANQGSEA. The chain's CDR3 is CSVDFSSGNTGELFF. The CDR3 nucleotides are TGCAGCGTTGACTTCTCTAGCGGGAACACCGGGGAGCTGTTTTTT.

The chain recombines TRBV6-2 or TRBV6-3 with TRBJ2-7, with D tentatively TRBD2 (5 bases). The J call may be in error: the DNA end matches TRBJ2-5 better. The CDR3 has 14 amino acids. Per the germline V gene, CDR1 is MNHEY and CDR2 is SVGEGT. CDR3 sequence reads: CASSYEEAIETQYF. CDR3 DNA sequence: TGTGCCAGCAGTTACGAGGAGGCGATAGAGACCCAGTACTTC.

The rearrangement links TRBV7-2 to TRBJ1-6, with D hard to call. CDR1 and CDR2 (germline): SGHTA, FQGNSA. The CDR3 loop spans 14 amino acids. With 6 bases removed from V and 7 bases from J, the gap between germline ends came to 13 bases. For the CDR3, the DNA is TGTGCCAGCAGGCCTCGGGAGGAGAATTCACCCCTCCACTTT. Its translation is CASRPREENSPLHF.

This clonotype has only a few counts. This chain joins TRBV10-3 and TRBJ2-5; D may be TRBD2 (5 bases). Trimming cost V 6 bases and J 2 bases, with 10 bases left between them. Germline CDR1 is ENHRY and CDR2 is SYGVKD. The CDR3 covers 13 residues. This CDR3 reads CAIRRTSQETQYF. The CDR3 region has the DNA TGTGCCATCAGACGGACTTCGCAAGAGACCCAGTACTTC.

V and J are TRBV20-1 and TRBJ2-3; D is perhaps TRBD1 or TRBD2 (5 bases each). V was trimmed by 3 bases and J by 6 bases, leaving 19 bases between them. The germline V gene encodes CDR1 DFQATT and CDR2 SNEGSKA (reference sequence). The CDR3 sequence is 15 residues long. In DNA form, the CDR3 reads TGCAGTGCTAGTCGGGCCACACCCTGGGACGATACGCAGTATTTT. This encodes CSASRATPWDDTQYF.

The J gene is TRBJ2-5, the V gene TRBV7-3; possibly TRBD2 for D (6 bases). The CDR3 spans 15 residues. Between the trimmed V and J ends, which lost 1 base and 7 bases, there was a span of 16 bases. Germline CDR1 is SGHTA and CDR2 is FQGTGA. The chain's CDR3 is CASSLRGLAEGTQYF. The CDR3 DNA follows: TGTGCCAGCAGCTTAAGAGGATTAGCGGAGGGGACCCAGTACTTC. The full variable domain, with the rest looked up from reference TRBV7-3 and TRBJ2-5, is GAGVSQTPSNKVTEKGKYVELRCDPISGHTALYWYRQSLGQGPEFLIYFQGTGAADDSGLPNDRFFAVRPEGSVSTLKIQRTERGDSAVYLCASSLRGLAEGTQYFGPGTRLLVL.

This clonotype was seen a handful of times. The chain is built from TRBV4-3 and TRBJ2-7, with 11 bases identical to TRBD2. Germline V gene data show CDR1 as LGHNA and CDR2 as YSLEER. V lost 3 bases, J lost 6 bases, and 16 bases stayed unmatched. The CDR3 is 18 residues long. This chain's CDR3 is CASSHYPGTSGAQTEQYF. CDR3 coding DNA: TGCGCCAGCAGCCATTACCCCGGGACTAGCGGAGCCCAAACCGAGCAGTACTTC.

The CDR3 sequence is CASSSGGAGVYEQYF. In nucleotides, the CDR3 is TGTGCCAGCAGTTCCGGCGGGGCGGGAGTATACGAGCAGTACTTC. The rearrangement links TRBV6-5 to TRBJ2-5, with 7 bases identical to TRBD2. The end of the DNA fits TRBJ2-7 better, so the J call may be wrong. There are 15 residues in the CDR3. CDR1 and CDR2 (germline): MNHEY, SVGAGI.

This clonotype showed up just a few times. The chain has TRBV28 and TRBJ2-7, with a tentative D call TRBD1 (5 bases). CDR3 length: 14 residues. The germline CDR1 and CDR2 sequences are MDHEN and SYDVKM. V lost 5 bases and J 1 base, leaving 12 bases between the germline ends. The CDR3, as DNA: TGTGCCAGCAGTACCAGACAGAATTCCTACGAGCAGTACTTC. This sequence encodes CASSTRQNSYEQYF.

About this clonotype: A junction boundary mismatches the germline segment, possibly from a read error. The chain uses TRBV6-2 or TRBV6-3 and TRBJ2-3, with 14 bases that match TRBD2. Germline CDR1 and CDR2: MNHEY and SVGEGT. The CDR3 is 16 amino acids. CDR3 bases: TGTGCTAGCAGTAATCGACTAGCGGGGGGGCCGGATACGCAGTATTTT. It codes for CASSNRLAGGPDTQYF.

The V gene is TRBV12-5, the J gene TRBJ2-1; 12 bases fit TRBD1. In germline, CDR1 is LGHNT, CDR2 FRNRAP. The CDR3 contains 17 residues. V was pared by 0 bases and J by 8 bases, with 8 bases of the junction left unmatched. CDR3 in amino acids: CASGLVVGTGGGYEQFF. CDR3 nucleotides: TGTGCTAGTGGTTTGGTCGTGGGGACAGGGGGCGGGTATGAGCAGTTCTTC.

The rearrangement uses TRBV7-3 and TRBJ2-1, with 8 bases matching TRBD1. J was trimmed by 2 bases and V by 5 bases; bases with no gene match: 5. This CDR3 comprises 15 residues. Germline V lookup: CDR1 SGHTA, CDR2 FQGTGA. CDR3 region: CASSIQGEPYNEQFF. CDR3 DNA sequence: TGTGCCAGCAGCATACAGGGGGAACCCTACAATGAGCAGTTCTTC. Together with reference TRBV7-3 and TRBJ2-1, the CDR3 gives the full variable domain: GAGVSQTPSNKVTEKGKYVELRCDPISGHTALYWYRQSLGQGPEFLIYFQGTGAADDSGLPNDRFFAVRPEGSVSTLKIQRTERGDSAVYLCASSIQGEPYNEQFFGPGTRLTVL.

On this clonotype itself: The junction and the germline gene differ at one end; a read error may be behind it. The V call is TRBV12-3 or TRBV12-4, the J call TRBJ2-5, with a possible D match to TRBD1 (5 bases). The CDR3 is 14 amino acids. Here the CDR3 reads CASSQDNPQETQYF. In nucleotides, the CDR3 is TGTGCCAGCAGCCAGGACAATCCACAAGAGACCCAATACTTC.

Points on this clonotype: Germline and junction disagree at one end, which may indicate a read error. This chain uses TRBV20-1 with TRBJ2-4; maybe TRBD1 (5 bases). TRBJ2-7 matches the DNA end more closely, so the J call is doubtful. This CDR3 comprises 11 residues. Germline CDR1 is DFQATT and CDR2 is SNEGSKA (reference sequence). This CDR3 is CSGGSSCEQYF. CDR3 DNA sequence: TGCAGTGGGGGCAGCTCCTGCGAGCAGTACTTC.

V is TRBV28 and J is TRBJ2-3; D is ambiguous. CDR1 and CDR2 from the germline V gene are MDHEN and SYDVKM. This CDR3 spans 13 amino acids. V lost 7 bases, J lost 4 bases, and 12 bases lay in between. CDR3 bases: TGTGCCAGCAAGATCGCCCCCCCAGATACGCAGTATTTT. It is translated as CASKIAPPDTQYF. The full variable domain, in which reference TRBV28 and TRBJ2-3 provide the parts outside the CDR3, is DVKVTQSSRYLVKRTGEKVFLECVQDMDHENMFWYRQDPGLGLRLIYFSYDVKMKEKGDIPEGYSVSREKKERFSLILESASTNQTSMYLCASKIAPPDTQYFGPGTRLTVL.